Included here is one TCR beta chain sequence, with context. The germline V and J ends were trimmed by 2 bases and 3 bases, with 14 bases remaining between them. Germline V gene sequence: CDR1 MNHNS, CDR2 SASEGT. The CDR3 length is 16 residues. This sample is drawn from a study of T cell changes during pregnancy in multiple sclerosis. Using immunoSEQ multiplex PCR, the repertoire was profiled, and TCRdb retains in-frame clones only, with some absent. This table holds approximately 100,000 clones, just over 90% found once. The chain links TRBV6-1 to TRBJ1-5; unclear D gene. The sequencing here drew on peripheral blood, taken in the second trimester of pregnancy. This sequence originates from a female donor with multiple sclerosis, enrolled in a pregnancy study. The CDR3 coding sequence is TGTGCCAGCAGTGAAAAATGGCAGGCTCTCAATCAGCCCCAGCATTTT. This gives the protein CASSEKWQALNQPQHF.